This T cell receptor (beta chain) was sequenced for a study of blood T cells in healthy people across ages. Study-level background: Template switching picked up about one barcoded beta molecule for each two T cells.

With a J-beta primer mix and a sample-barcoded 5' primer, a second PCR ran 7 to 11 cycles. TCRdb re-analysed the 5' RACE reads in MiXCR, keeping a single row per CDR3 protein. The top ten hold approximately 4% of the sample, which has 780,000 or so distinct CDR3 sequences, 20% to 25% seen once. The same sample was also studied in work on T cells of mothers and their children.

The sequencing sample was made of blood. This clonotype was sampled from a boy aged 5 to 17 in good health.

This CDR3 is CASRLVGYNEQFF. The CDR3 region has the DNA TGTGCCAGCCGACTTGTGGGGTACAATGAGCAGTTCTTC. V is TRBV12-3 or TRBV12-4 and J is TRBJ2-1; D unresolved. Deletions cut 8 bases from V and 4 bases from J, with 12 bases between. CDR3 length: 13 residues.